This T cell receptor (beta chain) was observed in a study of control samples from healthy donors and cancer patients. Here immunoSEQ multiplex PCR was the method, and the copy in TCRdb shows in-frame clones only, minus some. The sample has about 130,000 clones, more than 90% seen once. This CDR3 is 14 amino acids long. V shed 5 bases, J shed 10 bases, and the junction held 9 bases outside the gene matches. Germline-derived CDR1 and CDR2 are ENHRY and SYGVKD. The chain couples TRBV10-3 to TRBJ2-1, with TRBD2 matching over 9 bases. Sequenced material: blood. The sequence was collected from a man aged 18-30 years in good health. The CDR3 loop reads CAISSFIGLAEQFF. The CDR3 bases are TGTGCCATCAGTAGTTTTATAGGACTAGCGGAGCAGTTCTTC.